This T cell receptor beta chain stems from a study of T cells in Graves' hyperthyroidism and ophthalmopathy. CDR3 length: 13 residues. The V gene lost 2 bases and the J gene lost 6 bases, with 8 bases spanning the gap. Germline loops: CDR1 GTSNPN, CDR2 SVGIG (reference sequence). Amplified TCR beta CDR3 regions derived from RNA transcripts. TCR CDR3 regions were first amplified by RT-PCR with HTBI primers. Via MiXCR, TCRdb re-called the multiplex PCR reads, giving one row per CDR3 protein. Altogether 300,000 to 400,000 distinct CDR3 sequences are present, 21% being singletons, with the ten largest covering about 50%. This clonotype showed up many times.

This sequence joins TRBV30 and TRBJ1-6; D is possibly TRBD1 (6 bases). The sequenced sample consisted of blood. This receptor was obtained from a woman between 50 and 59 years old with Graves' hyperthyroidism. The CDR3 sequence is CAWSLDSNSPLHF. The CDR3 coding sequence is TGTGCCTGGAGTTTGGACAGTAATTCACCCCTCCACTTT.